The sequence of this T cell receptor beta chain was determined in a study of shared clonotypes between healthy human individuals. About the research overall: For every donor, three CD4 naive, three CD4 memory, two CD8 naive and one CD8 memory plates were used. Study observations and caveats: Among a handful of donors, about 4.6% of naive CD4 clonotypes were found in common.

Notes on this clone: Its antigen is as yet unknown.

Trimming took 7 bases from V and 3 from J, leaving 13 bases between them. The CDR3 runs 13 residues. CDR1 SQVTM and CDR2 ANQGSEA come from the germline V gene. Genomic DNA of every subset was divided equally among multiple immunoSEQ plates. Data came from immunoSEQ multiplex PCR; TCRdb stores just in-frame clones and leaves some out. The sample holds around 1,900,000 clones; 90% to 95% are singletons and the top ten take less than 2%. It was CD45RO-negative cells, positively selected for CCR7, that made up naive CD8 cells, with terminally differentiated effector memory CD45RA+ cells excluded. All donors qualified as healthy HIV-negative adults and had experienced no recent acute infections or vaccinations.

The sequence was collected from a man aged 18 to 29 in good health. Some clones in this sample may be carry-over from other donors' samples. Sequencing used naive CD8+ T cells from PBMCs. The chain is built from TRBV29-1 and TRBJ2-1, with D perhaps TRBD2 (5 bases). This CDR3 reads CSAKDRDYNEQFF. In DNA form, the CDR3 reads TGCAGCGCTAAAGACCGGGACTACAATGAGCAGTTCTTC.